This TCR beta chain was recovered during a study of B cell selection in AIRE deficiency. Study results and limitations: Only about 10% of 3,500 to 4,500 shared Treg sequences were patient-specific; 31.6% healthy-specific. About 31% of healthy-donor shared Treg TCRbeta sequences appeared in patient Tconv cells.

As concerns this clone: Its antigen is unknown.

The sorted conventional CD4 T cells were gated as CD4+CD127+. In the study's own analysis: Patients' conventional T cells yielded about 11x10^4 distinct TCRbeta sequences; donors' under 150,000. The protocol was immunoSEQ multiplex PCR, while the TCRdb copy is restricted to in-frame clones and leaves out a portion. The D gene and trimming were derived from the DNA, and the V and J assignments and clone size from that table. The sample consists of fewer than 30,000 clones, around 97% of them appearing once. The CDR3 is made up of 15 amino acids. Trimming cost V 5 bases and J 4 bases, with 17 bases left between them. Per the germline V gene, CDR1 is SGHVS and CDR2 is FQNEAQ.

The specimen sequenced was conventional CD4+ T cells sorted from PBMCs. This chain joins TRBV7-8 and TRBJ1-2; D perhaps matches TRBD1 (6 bases). The TCR originated in a human donor with AIRE deficiency. CDR3 sequence reads: CASSPLWGAGYGYTF. CDR3 DNA sequence: TGTGCCAGCAGCCCCCTTTGGGGGGCAGGCTATGGCTACACCTTC.